These 14 T cell receptor beta chains came from one sample sequenced in a study of early T cells in non-severe SARS-CoV-2 infection. TCRdb re-called the 5' RACE reads through MiXCR, storing one row per CDR3 protein. This table holds about 32,000 distinct CDR3 sequences, about 10% found once. Sequencing was done on a sample of whole blood. The source of these receptors is an adult who was a healthcare worker with PCR-confirmed SARS-CoV-2 infection or an uninfected control (not recorded which).

This clonotype was seen repeatedly, ten times or more. This sequence joins TRBV6-1 and TRBJ1-1, with D unclear. Per the germline V gene, CDR1 is MNHNS and CDR2 is SASEGT. V shed 5 bases and J shed 1 base, with 8 bases lying between them. This CDR3 is 13 amino acids long. In DNA, the CDR3 is TGTGCCAGCAGTATGGCTGAGAACACTGAAGCTTTCTTT. It encodes CASSMAENTEAFF.

Points on this clonotype: This could be a read error, since a much larger clone is one nucleotide away. The V gene is TRBV5-1, the J gene TRBJ1-2, with D perhaps matching TRBD1 (5 bases). Trimming removed 0 bases from V and 7 bases from J, with 10 bases in between. CDR1 and CDR2 (germline): SGHRS, YFSETQ. CDR3 length: 13 residues. CDR3 nucleotide sequence: TGCGCCAGCAGCTTGGAGGTAGGGGCTGGCTACACCTTC. Residues: CASSLEVGAGYTF.

This chain uses TRBV5-3 with TRBJ1-4; D is unclear. TRBV5-3 is an ORF, with its function uncertain. The CDR3 consists of 14 residues. The V and J ends lost 1 base and 5 bases respectively, with 9 bases between them. CDR3 DNA: TGTGCCAGAAGCTTGAAAGAGATCAATGAAAAACTGTTTTTT. It translates to CARSLKEINEKLFF.

This clonotype was detected many times. The chain joins TRBV3-1 to TRBJ2-1; the D gene is possibly TRBD2 (6 bases). V was trimmed by 0 bases and J by 13 bases, leaving 13 bases between them. Germline V gene lookup returns CDR1 LGHDT and CDR2 YNNKEL (reference sequence). There are 13 residues in the CDR3. This CDR3 reads CASSQDTATRQFF. The DNA of the CDR3 is TGTGCCAGCAGCCAAGATACCGCGACTAGACAGTTCTTC.

Details on this clonotype: A much larger clone sits a single nucleotide away, making a read error possible. The rearrangement uses TRBV9 and TRBJ1-1; no clear D. Between the trimmed V and J ends, which lost 3 bases and 0 bases, there was a span of 9 bases. Germline V lookup: CDR1 SGDLS, CDR2 YYNGEE. The CDR3 totals 14 residues. In nucleotides, the CDR3 is TGTGCCAGCAGCGAAGACATCTTGAACACTGAAGCTTTCTTT. Translation: CASSEDILNTEAFF.

This clonotype was observed many times. V is TRBV29-1 and J is TRBJ2-3, with 7 bases matching TRBD1. The CDR3 is 14 amino acids. Germline V gene sequence: CDR1 SQVTM, CDR2 ANQGSEA. Losses at the gene ends were 6 bases for V and 0 bases for J; bases not matched to a gene: 6. CDR3 sequence: CSVNGQASTDTQYF. CDR3 nucleotides: TGCAGCGTGAATGGACAGGCGAGCACAGATACGCAGTATTTT.

In its sample, this clonotype was seen many times. This chain connects TRBV7-6 to TRBJ1-1; weak D call: TRBD1 (5 bases). V gave up 3 bases and J gave up 5 bases, with 13 bases separating them. Looked up from germline, CDR1 is SGHVS and CDR2 is FNYEAQ. The CDR3 is made up of 14 amino acids. This CDR3 is CASSFGGVETEAFF. The CDR3 coding sequence is TGTGCCAGCAGCTTTGGAGGGGTTGAGACTGAAGCTTTCTTT.

The chain links TRBV2 to TRBJ2-4, with a weak D call TRBD1 (6 bases). The V gene lost 7 bases and the J gene lost 0 bases, with 13 bases spanning the gap. The CDR3 loop spans 15 amino acids. Germline lookup yields CDR1 SNHLY and CDR2 FYNNEI. CDR3 sequence (DNA): TGTGCCAGCAACACAGGGATACTAGCCAAAAACATTCAGTACTTC. Translated: CASNTGILAKNIQYF.

This clonotype was picked up many times. The rearrangement links TRBV14 to TRBJ1-1; 7 bases line up with TRBD1. V lost 1 base and J lost 0; bases outside the gene matches: 5. The germline CDR1 and CDR2 sequences are SGHDN and FVKESK. This CDR3 contains 16 residues. CDR3 amino acids: CASSQAGQRMNTEAFF. The DNA of the CDR3 is TGTGCCAGCAGCCAAGCGGGACAGAGGATGAACACTGAAGCTTTCTTT.

This clonotype was picked up many times. This rearrangement joins TRBV7-2 to TRBJ2-3; the D gene is possibly TRBD2 (5 bases). Trimming took off 5 bases at V and 0 bases at J, with 12 bases between the two ends. CDR1 and CDR2 from the germline V gene are SGHTA and FQGNSA. The CDR3 contains 15 residues. The CDR3 sequence is CASSPRRESTDTQYF. For the CDR3, the DNA is TGTGCCAGCAGCCCCCGTCGGGAAAGCACAGATACGCAGTATTTT. The variable domain in full, with the rest retrieved from reference TRBV7-2 and TRBJ2-3, is GAGVSQSPSNKVTEKGKDVELRCDPISGHTALYWYRQSLGQGLEFLIYFQGNSAPDKSGLPSDRFSAERTGGSVSTLTIQRTQQEDSAVYLCASSPRRESTDTQYFGPGTRLTVL.

Many counts were recorded for this clonotype. The chain recombines TRBV20-1 with TRBJ1-1, with D unclear. The CDR3 length is 14 residues. In germline, CDR1 is DFQATT, CDR2 SNEGSKA (reference sequence). Trimming cost V 8 bases and J 2 bases, with 18 bases left between them. The CDR3 DNA is TGCAGTTTTCTTGGGAGTTCACCTAACACTGAAGCTTTCTTT. This gives the protein CSFLGSSPNTEAFF.

The rearrangement joins TRBV5-1 to TRBJ1-6; a possible D gene is TRBD1 (6 bases). Germline V gene sequence: CDR1 SGHRS, CDR2 YFSETQ. This CDR3 comprises 19 residues. Trimming pared 1 base from V and 0 bases from J, leaving 17 bases between. CDR3 region: CASSLYPTGDSSYNSPLHF. The CDR3 DNA sequence: TGCGCCAGCAGCTTGTACCCGACAGGAGATAGCTCCTATAATTCACCCCTCCACTTT.

The sample holds many counts of this clonotype. This chain joins TRBV2 and TRBJ1-1, with D unclear. CDR1 is SNHLY, CDR2 FYNNEI, per germline. Deletions cut 3 bases from V and 1 base from J, with 9 bases between. The CDR3 loop spans 14 amino acids. CDR3 protein: CASSEAGENTEAFF. CDR3 bases: TGTGCCAGCAGTGAGGCAGGAGAGAACACTGAAGCTTTCTTT. The full variable domain, completed using reference TRBV2 and TRBJ1-1, is EPEVTQTPSHQVTQMGQEVILRCVPISNHLYFYWYRQILGQKVEFLVSFYNNEISEKSEIFDDQFSVERPDGSNFTLKIRSTKLEDSAMYFCASSEAGENTEAFFGQGTRLTVV.

This clonotype came up many times. This chain connects TRBV20-1 to TRBJ1-5; tentatively, D is TRBD1 (5 bases). This CDR3 spans 15 amino acids. With 2 bases removed from V and 1 base from J, the gap between germline ends came to 12 bases. From germline, CDR1 is DFQATT and CDR2 SNEGSKA (reference sequence). CDR3 sequence: CSARSEQGSNQPQHF. In nucleotides, the CDR3 is TGCAGTGCTAGATCCGAGCAGGGCAGCAATCAGCCCCAGCATTTT.